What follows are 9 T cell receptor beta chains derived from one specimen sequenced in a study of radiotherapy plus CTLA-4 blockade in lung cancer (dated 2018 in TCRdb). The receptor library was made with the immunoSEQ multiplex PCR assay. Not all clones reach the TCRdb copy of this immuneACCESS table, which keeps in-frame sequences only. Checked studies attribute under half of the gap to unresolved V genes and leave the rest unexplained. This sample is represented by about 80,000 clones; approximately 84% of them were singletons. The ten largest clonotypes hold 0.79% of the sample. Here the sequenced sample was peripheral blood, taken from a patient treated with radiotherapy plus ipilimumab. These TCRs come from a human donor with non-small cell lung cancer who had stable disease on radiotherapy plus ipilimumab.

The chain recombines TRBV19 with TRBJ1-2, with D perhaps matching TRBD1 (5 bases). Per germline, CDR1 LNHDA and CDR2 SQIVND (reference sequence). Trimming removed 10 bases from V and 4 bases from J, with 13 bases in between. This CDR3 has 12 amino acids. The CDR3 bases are TGTGCCATATCCGACAGCCCCTATGGCTACACCTTC. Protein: CAISDSPYGYTF.

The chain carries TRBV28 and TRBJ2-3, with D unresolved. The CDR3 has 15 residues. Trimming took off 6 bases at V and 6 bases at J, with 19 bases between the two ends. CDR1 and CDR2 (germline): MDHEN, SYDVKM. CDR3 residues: CASSGLFPRSDTQYF. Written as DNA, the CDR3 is TGTGCCAGCAGCGGCCTCTTCCCAAGATCTGATACGCAGTATTTT.

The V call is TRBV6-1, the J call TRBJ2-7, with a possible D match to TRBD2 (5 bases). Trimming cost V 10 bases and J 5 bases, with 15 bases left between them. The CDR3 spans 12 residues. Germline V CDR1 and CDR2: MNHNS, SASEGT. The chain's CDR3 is CATGNSADEQYF. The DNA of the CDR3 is TGTGCCACCGGGAACTCTGCCGACGAGCAGTACTTC.

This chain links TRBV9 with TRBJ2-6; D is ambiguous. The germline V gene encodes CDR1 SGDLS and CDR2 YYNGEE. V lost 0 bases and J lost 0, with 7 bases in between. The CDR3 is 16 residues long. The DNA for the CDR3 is TGTGCCAGCAGCGTAGCGGCTATCTCTGGGGCCAACGTCCTGACTTTC. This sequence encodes CASSVAAISGANVLTF.

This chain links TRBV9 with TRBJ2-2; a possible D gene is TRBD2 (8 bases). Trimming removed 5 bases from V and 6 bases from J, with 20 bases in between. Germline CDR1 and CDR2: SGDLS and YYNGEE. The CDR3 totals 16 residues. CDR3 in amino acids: CASRQAGAGGPGELFF. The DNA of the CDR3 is TGTGCCAGCAGACAAGCGGGGGCAGGGGGACCCGGGGAGCTGTTTTTT. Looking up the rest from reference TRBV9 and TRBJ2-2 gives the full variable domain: DSGVTQTPKHLITATGQRVTLRCSPRSGDLSVYWYQQSLDQGLQFLIQYYNGEERAKGNILERFSAQQFPDLHSELNLSSLELGDSALYFCASRQAGAGGPGELFFGEGSRLTVL.

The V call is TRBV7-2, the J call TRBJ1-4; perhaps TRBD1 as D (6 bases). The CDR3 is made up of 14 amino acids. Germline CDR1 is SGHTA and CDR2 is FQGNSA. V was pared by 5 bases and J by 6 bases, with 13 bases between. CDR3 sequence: CASSLLGGYEKLFF. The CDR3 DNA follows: TGTGCCAGCAGCCTCTTAGGGGGATATGAAAAACTGTTTTTT.

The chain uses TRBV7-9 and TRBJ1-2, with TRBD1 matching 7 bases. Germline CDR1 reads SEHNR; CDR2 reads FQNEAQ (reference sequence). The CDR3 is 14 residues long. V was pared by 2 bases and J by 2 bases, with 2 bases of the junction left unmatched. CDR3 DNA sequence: TGTGCCAGCAGCTTAACAGGGGTGAACTATGGCTACACCTTC. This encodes CASSLTGVNYGYTF.

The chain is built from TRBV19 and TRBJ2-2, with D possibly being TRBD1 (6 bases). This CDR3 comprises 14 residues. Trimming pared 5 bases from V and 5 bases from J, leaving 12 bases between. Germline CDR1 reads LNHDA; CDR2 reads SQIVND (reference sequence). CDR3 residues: CASSPGQRTGELFF. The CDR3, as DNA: TGTGCCAGTAGTCCGGGACAACGAACCGGGGAGCTGTTTTTT.

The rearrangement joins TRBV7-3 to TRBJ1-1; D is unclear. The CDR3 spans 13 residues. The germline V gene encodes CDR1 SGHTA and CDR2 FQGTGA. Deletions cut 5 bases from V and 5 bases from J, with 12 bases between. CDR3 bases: TGTGCCAGCAGCCCCGACGGACTAACTGAAGCTTTCTTT. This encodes CASSPDGLTEAFF.